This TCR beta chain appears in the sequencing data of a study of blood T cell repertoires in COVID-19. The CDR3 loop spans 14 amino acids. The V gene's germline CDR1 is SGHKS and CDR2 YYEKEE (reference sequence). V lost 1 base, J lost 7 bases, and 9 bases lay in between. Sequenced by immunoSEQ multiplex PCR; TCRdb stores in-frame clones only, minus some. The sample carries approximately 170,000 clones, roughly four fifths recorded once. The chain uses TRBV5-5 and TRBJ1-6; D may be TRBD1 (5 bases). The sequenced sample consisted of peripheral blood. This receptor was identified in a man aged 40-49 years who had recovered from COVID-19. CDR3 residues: CASSLWGRNSPLHF. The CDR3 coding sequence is TGTGCCAGCAGCTTGTGGGGGAGGAATTCACCCCTCCACTTT.